One and the same sample provided the 16 T cell receptor beta chains below, sequenced in a study of shared clonotypes between healthy human individuals. Profiled with immunoSEQ multiplex PCR; TCRdb holds only in-frame clones, not every one. The table has about 1 million clones, about 77% seen once. The sample comprised memory CD4+ T cells sorted from blood. The subset is: CD45RA-negative fraction. These receptors originate from a man in his late teens or twenties in good health.

The rearrangement links TRBV7-2 to TRBJ2-1; D uncertain. Germline assignment: CDR1 SGHTA and CDR2 FQGNSA. The CDR3 has 14 amino acids. V gave up 1 base and J gave up 7 bases, with 11 bases separating them. In DNA form, the CDR3 reads TGTGCCAGCAGCTTAGGGACCAGTCAGAATGAGCAGTTCTTC. This translates into CASSLGTSQNEQFF.

The J gene is TRBJ1-1, the V gene TRBV5-1; 12 bases are a match to TRBD1. V gave up 4 bases and J gave up 8 bases; unmatched junction bases: 9. In germline, CDR1 is SGHRS, CDR2 YFSETQ. CDR3 size: 15 residues. CDR3 nucleotide sequence: TGCGCCAGCAGCAATACGGGACAGGGGGCTGAGGAAGCTTTCTTT. Its protein is CASSNTGQGAEEAFF.

As regards this clone: The sample carries other DNA sequences with the same CDR3. V is TRBV5-1 and J is TRBJ2-2; a weak D match, TRBD1 (6 bases). The ends were cut back, 5 bases at V and 0 bases at J, with 8 bases in the middle. Germline V gene data show CDR1 as SGHRS and CDR2 as YFSETQ. CDR3 length equals 14 residues. Written as DNA, the CDR3 is TGCGCCAGCAGGGGGGCTACGAACACCGGGGAGCTGTTTTTT. Encoded protein: CASRGATNTGELFF.

The chain carries TRBV29-1 and TRBJ1-2; D is perhaps TRBD1 (6 bases). CDR1 is SQVTM, CDR2 ANQGSEA, per germline. V was shortened by 4 bases and J by 6 bases, with 12 bases between the two germline ends. This CDR3 region has 12 residues. CDR3 loop: CSVGQGPDGYTF. The CDR3 nucleotides are TGCAGCGTTGGCCAGGGGCCGGATGGCTACACCTTC.

The chain employs TRBV7-9 and TRBJ2-2, with D hard to call. Trimming pared 5 bases from V and 5 bases from J, leaving 12 bases between. This CDR3 spans 14 amino acids. Germline CDR1 reads SEHNR; CDR2 reads FQNEAQ (reference sequence). CDR3 amino acids: CASSAISRTGELFF. Written as DNA, the CDR3 is TGTGCCAGCAGCGCGATCAGCCGAACCGGGGAGCTGTTTTTT.

This chain links TRBV6-1 with TRBJ1-1; unclear D gene. Germline assignment: CDR1 MNHNS and CDR2 SASEGT. Trimming removed 5 bases at V and 1 base at J, with 14 bases between. There are 15 residues in the CDR3. DNA for the CDR3: TGTGCCAGCAGTCCCGGGAGTCTAAGGAACACTGAAGCTTTCTTT. Its translation: CASSPGSLRNTEAFF.

The table lists this clone with a few counts. The chain is built from TRBV5-1 and TRBJ2-7; D ambiguous. The CDR3 extends over 14 amino acids. Trimming took off 4 bases at V and 0 bases at J, with 11 bases between the two ends. Germline CDR1 and CDR2: SGHRS and YFSETQ. The CDR3 reads CASSKSESSYEQYF. Here the CDR3 DNA reads TGCGCCAGCAGCAAGTCAGAGTCCTCCTACGAGCAGTACTTC.

The CDR3 reads CASSSGFKGNTIYF. The CDR3 region has the DNA TGTGCCAGCAGTTCAGGGTTTAAGGGAAACACCATATATTTT. The chain is built from TRBV28 and TRBJ1-3; possible D gene TRBD1, 5 bases. The CDR3 covers 14 residues. The germline gives CDR1 MDHEN, CDR2 SYDVKM. The V end was cut by 4 bases, the J end by 4 bases, with 11 bases between.

This clone appeared a few times. The chain recombines TRBV4-3 with TRBJ2-1; TRBD2 is a possible D gene (6 bases). Between the trimmed V and J ends, which lost 4 bases and 7 bases, there was a span of 14 bases. The germline gives CDR1 LGHNA, CDR2 YSLEER. The CDR3 loop spans 14 amino acids. The CDR3 sequence: CASSLSGRENEQFF. DNA for the CDR3: TGCGCCAGCAGCCTTAGCGGAAGGGAGAATGAGCAGTTCTTC.

DNA of the CDR3: TGTGCCAGCTCACCTCGACTACCCGGGGAGACCCAGTACTTC. Residues: CASSPRLPGETQYF. The chain links TRBV18 to TRBJ2-5; weak D call: TRBD2 (5 bases). The V end was cut by 3 bases, the J end by 5 bases, with 13 bases between. CDR1 and CDR2 from the germline V gene are KGHSH and LQKENI. The CDR3 has 14 amino acids.

This chain uses TRBV30 with TRBJ2-5, with TRBD1 matching 7 bases. CDR3 length: 13 amino acids. Germline CDR1 is GTSNPN and CDR2 is SVGIG (reference sequence). With 2 bases clipped from V and 9 bases from J, the junction kept 9 bases outside the gene matches. For the CDR3, the DNA is TGTGCCTGGAGTTCAGACAGGGTCCAGGCCCAGTACTTC. Translating it yields CAWSSDRVQAQYF.

V usage is TRBV28 and J usage is TRBJ1-5; the D is unclear. V dropped 3 bases and J dropped 4 bases, with 7 bases sitting between them. Germline V gene lookup returns CDR1 MDHEN and CDR2 SYDVKM. The CDR3 is made up of 13 amino acids. This CDR3 is CASSFDRNQPQHF. The CDR3 DNA reads as TGTGCCAGCAGTTTCGACCGGAATCAGCCCCAGCATTTT.

The chain carries TRBV7-2 and TRBJ1-6; no definite D call. The CDR3 is 15 amino acids. The germline V and J ends were trimmed by 5 bases and 6 bases, with 14 bases remaining between them. Looked up from germline, CDR1 is SGHTA and CDR2 is FQGNSA. The CDR3 DNA is TGTGCCAGCAGCGCCGGACTTAAGCTTAATTCACCCCTCCACTTT. This codes for CASSAGLKLNSPLHF.

The rearrangement links TRBV11-2 to TRBJ2-7; D call uncertain. V was trimmed by 8 bases and J by 1 base, leaving 18 bases between them. The CDR3 sequence is 15 residues long. Germline-derived CDR1 and CDR2 are SGHAT and FQNNGV. The CDR3 here is CASGPGPVGSYEQYF. CDR3 coding DNA: TGTGCCAGCGGACCCGGGCCGGTCGGTTCCTACGAGCAGTACTTC.

This rearrangement joins TRBV7-9 to TRBJ1-1; the match to TRBD1 covers 9 bases. The germline gives CDR1 SEHNR, CDR2 FQNEAQ (reference sequence). The CDR3 has 17 amino acids. V lost 8 bases to trimming and J lost 4 bases; unmatched junction nucleotides: 17. The CDR3 here is CASGSPAWLTGGTEAFF. For the CDR3, the DNA is TGTGCCAGCGGCTCACCCGCCTGGTTGACAGGGGGCACTGAAGCTTTCTTT.

Comments on this clone: Other DNA sequences from this sample encode an identical CDR3 as well. The chain has TRBV18 and TRBJ2-5; D is ambiguous. The CDR3 contains 12 residues. Germline CDR1 reads KGHSH; CDR2 reads LQKENI. Trimming cost V 2 bases and J 5 bases, with 6 bases left between them. The CDR3 DNA reads as TGTGCCAGCTCACCAGAGGCGGAGACCCAGTACTTC. Encoded protein: CASSPEAETQYF.